These 27 T cell receptor beta chains were sequenced from one sample in a study of cytomegalovirus exposure and HLA in healthy donors. Researchers ran the PCR with 60 Vbeta and 13 Jbeta primers. This table comes from immunoSEQ multiplex PCR, and its TCRdb copy is limited to in-frame clones, with some not included. This sample yields approximately 100,000 clones, of which 65% to 80% are seen a single time; around 2.8% belongs to the top ten. The sample was PBMCs. The receptors were gathered from a male donor in good health and CMV-seropositive.

The chain recombines TRBV6-5 with TRBJ2-7; 7 bases map to TRBD1. V lost 5 bases to trimming and J lost 0 bases; unmatched junction nucleotides: 4. The CDR3 is made up of 14 amino acids. Per the germline V gene, CDR1 is MNHEY and CDR2 is SVGAGI. CDR3 in amino acids: CASSRGQVSYEQYF. CDR3 DNA: TGTGCCAGCAGTAGAGGACAGGTCTCCTACGAGCAGTACTTC.

This clone was counted once. This sequence joins TRBV5-6 and TRBJ2-1, with TRBD2 as a possible D gene (6 bases). Trimming pared 5 bases from V and 8 bases from J, leaving 20 bases between. The CDR3 loop spans 15 amino acids. Germline CDR1 and CDR2: SGHDT and YYEEEE. This CDR3 reads CASRTEDGSIHEQFF. The DNA of the CDR3 is TGTGCCAGCAGGACCGAGGACGGGAGTATTCATGAGCAGTTCTTC.

The rearrangement joins TRBV5-4 to TRBJ2-1; 11 nucleotides line up with TRBD2. Germline CDR1 and CDR2: SGHNT and YYREEE (reference sequence). J lost 3 bases, V lost 4 bases, and 3 bases had no gene match. This CDR3 region has 15 residues. In nucleotides, the CDR3 is TGTGCCAGCAGCCTAACTAGCGGGAGCTACAATGAGCAGTTCTTC. Translated: CASSLTSGSYNEQFF.

Only a few counts were recorded for this clone. This chain joins TRBV7-9 and TRBJ1-6; D might be TRBD1 (5 bases). Deletions cut 3 bases from V and 8 bases from J, with 17 bases between. Germline-derived CDR1 and CDR2 are SEHNR and FQNEAQ (reference sequence). The CDR3 has 16 residues. CDR3: CASSFPEGALDSPLHF. The CDR3 DNA reads as TGTGCCAGCAGCTTTCCCGAAGGGGCGTTGGATTCACCCCTCCACTTT. The entire variable domain, with the rest obtained from reference TRBV7-9 and TRBJ1-6, is as follows: DTGVSQNPRHKITKRGQNVTFRCDPISEHNRLYWYRQTLGQGPEFLTYFQNEAQLEKSRLLSDRFSAERPKGSFSTLEIQRTEQGDSAMYLCASSFPEGALDSPLHFGNGTRLTVT.

V usage is TRBV5-4 and J usage is TRBJ1-3; D gene ambiguous. The CDR3 covers 13 residues. Trimming left V 4 bases short and J 3 bases short, with 8 bases between. The germline CDR1 and CDR2 sequences are SGHNT and YYREEE (reference sequence). The CDR3 region has the DNA TGTGCCAGCAGCCCCTACAGTGGAAACACCATATATTTT. It encodes CASSPYSGNTIYF. Based on the CDR3 plus reference TRBV5-4 and TRBJ1-3, the full variable domain is ETGVTQSPTHLIKTRGQQVTLRCSSQSGHNTVSWYQQALGQGPQFIFQYYREEENGRGNFPPRFSGLQFPNYSSELNVNALELDDSALYLCASSPYSGNTIYFGEGSWLTVV.

The chain recombines TRBV10-2 with TRBJ2-7; 8 bases map to TRBD2. The J segment lost 0 bases and the V segment lost 7 bases, leaving 11 bases of the junction unmatched. CDR1 and CDR2 (germline): WSHSY, SAAADI. CDR3 length: 16 residues. CDR3 DNA: TGCGCCAGCACGGGGATAGCGGGACTTAGCTCCTACGAGCAGTACTTC. It translates to CASTGIAGLSSYEQYF.

This clone was found once. V usage is TRBV10-3 and J usage is TRBJ2-7; weak D call: TRBD2 (6 bases). Trimming removed 6 bases from V and 0 bases from J, with 15 bases in between. CDR1 and CDR2 (germline): ENHRY, SYGVKD. CDR3 size: 15 residues. Here the CDR3 DNA reads TGTGCCATCAGCCCTAGCGTCGGCAGCTCCTACGAGCAGTACTTC. It yields the protein CAISPSVGSSYEQYF.

The V and J genes are TRBV19 and TRBJ2-2; D might be TRBD1 (5 bases). Germline assignment: CDR1 LNHDA and CDR2 SQIVND (reference sequence). This CDR3 comprises 16 residues. V was trimmed by 6 bases and J by 1 base, leaving 15 bases between them. For the CDR3, the DNA is TGTGCCAGTAGCTTCCCATCAGGGTTGAACACCGGGGAGCTGTTTTTT. Amino acid sequence: CASSFPSGLNTGELFF.

This chain connects TRBV7-9 to TRBJ2-7; 9 bases agree with TRBD1. The germline gives CDR1 SEHNR, CDR2 FQNEAQ (reference sequence). Unmatched junction bases numbered 5, after V lost 5 bases and J lost 3 bases. This CDR3 is 14 amino acids long. The CDR3 DNA is TGTGCCAGCAGCGTCGGACAGGGGATCTACGAGCAGTACTTC. Protein: CASSVGQGIYEQYF.

CDR3 in amino acids: CASRGRGIGQPQHF. CDR3 bases: TGTGCCAGCAGGGGCCGGGGAATTGGTCAGCCCCAGCATTTT. The gene calls are TRBV7-8 and TRBJ1-5, with no clear D. CDR1 SGHVS and CDR2 FQNEAQ come from the germline V gene. Trimming removed 6 bases at V and 6 bases at J, with 15 bases between. The CDR3 totals 14 residues.

This chain links TRBV6-1 with TRBJ2-1; TRBD2 aligns across 13 bases. The germline gives CDR1 MNHNS, CDR2 SASEGT. This CDR3 region has 15 residues. V lost 6 bases, J lost 8 bases, and 7 bases stayed unmatched. The CDR3 nucleotides read TGTGCCAGCAGCTACAGGACTAGCGGGGGTTATGAGCAGTTCTTC. Encoded protein: CASSYRTSGGYEQFF.

The chain links TRBV4-1 to TRBJ1-2; D gene ambiguous. The CDR3 loop spans 14 amino acids. Germline V gives CDR1 MGHRA, CDR2 YSYEKL. The V gene lost 2 bases and the J gene lost 7 bases, with 14 bases spanning the gap. This chain's CDR3 is CASSQSEVLGGYTF. The CDR3 coding sequence is TGCGCCAGCAGCCAAAGCGAGGTGTTAGGTGGCTACACCTTC.

The rearrangement uses TRBV9 and TRBJ1-2, with no clear D. This CDR3 has 16 residues. Looked up from germline, CDR1 is SGDLS and CDR2 is YYNGEE. V was trimmed by 2 bases and J by 4 bases, leaving 18 bases between them. The CDR3 spells CASSVLDNLPSYGYTF. The CDR3 DNA reads TGTGCCAGCAGCGTCCTCGACAACCTCCCGTCCTATGGCTACACCTTC. Supplemented by reference TRBV9 and TRBJ1-2, the full variable domain reads DSGVTQTPKHLITATGQRVTLRCSPRSGDLSVYWYQQSLDQGLQFLIQYYNGEERAKGNILERFSAQQFPDLHSELNLSSLELGDSALYFCASSVLDNLPSYGYTFGSGTRLTVV.

The rearrangement joins TRBV7-6 to TRBJ2-7; tentatively, D is TRBD2 (6 bases). Trimming took off 4 bases at V and 0 bases at J, with 16 bases between the two ends. The germline gives CDR1 SGHVS, CDR2 FNYEAQ. The CDR3 runs to 16 residues. The DNA of the CDR3 is TGTGCCAGCAGCTCCCCGGCGGGGCAAAGCTCCTACGAGCAGTACTTC. This codes for CASSSPAGQSSYEQYF. Based on the CDR3 plus reference TRBV7-6 and TRBJ2-7, the full variable domain is GAGVSQSPRYKVTKRGQDVALRCDPISGHVSLYWYRQALGQGPEFLTYFNYEAQQDKSGLPNDRFSAERPEGSISTLTIQRTEQRDSAMYRCASSSPAGQSSYEQYFGPGTRLTVT.

This clone was observed a few times. This chain links TRBV5-1 with TRBJ1-2, with D possibly TRBD1 on 5 matching bases. The germline V and J ends were trimmed by 3 bases and 0 bases, with 9 bases remaining between them. Germline V gene data show CDR1 as SGHRS and CDR2 as YFSETQ. CDR3 length: 14 residues. The CDR3 sequence: CASSSETANYGYTF. The CDR3 DNA is TGCGCCAGCAGCTCAGAGACAGCTAACTATGGCTACACCTTC.

The CDR3 loop is CASRAQVFEAFF. CDR3 bases: TGTGCCAGCAGAGCTCAGGTCTTTGAAGCTTTCTTT. The rearrangement joins TRBV2 to TRBJ1-1; no clear D. Germline loops: CDR1 SNHLY, CDR2 FYNNEI. Trimming removed 6 bases from V and 7 bases from J, with 12 bases in between. The CDR3 consists of 12 residues. Supplemented by reference TRBV2 and TRBJ1-1, the full variable domain reads EPEVTQTPSHQVTQMGQEVILRCVPISNHLYFYWYRQILGQKVEFLVSFYNNEISEKSEIFDDQFSVERPDGSNFTLKIRSTKLEDSAMYFCASRAQVFEAFFGQGTRLTVV.

V usage is TRBV28 and J usage is TRBJ2-3, with TRBD2 matching 11 bases. With 3 bases clipped from V and 5 bases from J, the junction kept 4 bases outside the gene matches. Germline lookup yields CDR1 MDHEN and CDR2 SYDVKM. CDR3 length: 15 amino acids. The CDR3: CASSFLAGGRDTQYF. The CDR3 coding sequence is TGTGCCAGCAGTTTTCTAGCGGGAGGACGAGATACGCAGTATTTT.

The CDR3 nucleotides read TGTGCCAGCAGGTACAGGGGGCGCTTAAACGAGCAGTACTTC. It translates to CASRYRGRLNEQYF. The J gene is TRBJ2-7, the V gene TRBV28; 9 bases line up with TRBD1. Per the germline V gene, CDR1 is MDHEN and CDR2 is SYDVKM. CDR3 length: 14 residues. After removal of 6 bases from V and 5 bases from J, the junction contained 8 bases not matched to a gene. The variable domain in full, completed from reference TRBV28 and TRBJ2-7, reads DVKVTQSSRYLVKRTGEKVFLECVQDMDHENMFWYRQDPGLGLRLIYFSYDVKMKEKGDIPEGYSVSREKKERFSLILESASTNQTSMYLCASRYRGRLNEQYFGPGTRLTVT.

The chain combines TRBV7-9 with TRBJ1-2, with TRBD1 as a possible D gene (6 bases). This CDR3 region has 16 residues. Trimming cost V 5 bases and J 0 bases, with 16 bases left between them. Germline-derived CDR1 and CDR2 are SEHNR and FQNEAQ (reference sequence). CDR3: CASSEIGTRANYGYTF. For the CDR3, the DNA is TGTGCCAGCAGCGAAATCGGGACAAGAGCTAACTATGGCTACACCTTC.

This chain links TRBV9 with TRBJ2-7, with 8 bases lining up with TRBD2. This CDR3 region has 15 residues. The germline gives CDR1 SGDLS, CDR2 YYNGEE. Trimming at V came to 3 bases and at J to 4 bases, leaving 9 bases not matched to a gene. The CDR3 sequence: CASSGVSGGFYEQYF. Written as DNA, the CDR3 is TGTGCCAGCAGCGGAGTCTCGGGGGGGTTTTACGAGCAGTACTTC.

The V gene is TRBV5-6, the J gene TRBJ2-7; D unclear. In germline, CDR1 is SGHDT, CDR2 YYEEEE. V was trimmed by 0 bases and J by 5 bases, leaving 12 bases between them. The CDR3 runs 14 residues. The CDR3 DNA reads as TGTGCCAGCAGCTTGGGGCTTGTCCCCAACGAGCAGTACTTC. As protein: CASSLGLVPNEQYF. Full variable domain (outside the CDR3, taken from reference TRBV5-6 and TRBJ2-7): DAGVTQSPTHLIKTRGQQVTLRCSPKSGHDTVSWYQQALGQGPQFIFQYYEEEERQRGNFPDRFSGHQFPNYSSELNVNALLLGDSALYLCASSLGLVPNEQYFGPGTRLTVT.

The V call is TRBV19, the J call TRBJ1-5; 8 positions agree with TRBD1. Trimming at V came to 5 bases and at J to 7 bases, leaving 19 bases not matched to a gene. Germline V CDR1 and CDR2: LNHDA, SQIVND (reference sequence). The CDR3 length is 18 residues. The CDR3 here is CASSGPLPGQAPVQPQHF. CDR3 bases: TGTGCCAGTAGTGGTCCTCTCCCGGGACAGGCCCCGGTCCAGCCCCAGCATTTT.

Details on this clone: The junction differs from germline at one of its ends, possibly a read error. This rearrangement joins TRBV6-4 to TRBJ1-1; a possible D gene is TRBD1 (6 bases). CDR1 and CDR2 (germline): MRHNA, SNTAGT. There are 15 residues in the CDR3. DNA for the CDR3: TGTGCCATCAGTGAGTCGCAGGGGCGATTGACTGAAGCTTTCTTT. This encodes CAISESQGRLTEAFF.

The chain employs TRBV9 and TRBJ2-1, with D perhaps matching TRBD1 (6 bases). V gave up 0 bases and J gave up 3 bases, with 13 bases separating them. Germline values: CDR1 SGDLS, CDR2 YYNGEE. The CDR3 is 16 amino acids. The chain's CDR3 is CASSVGSGDVYNEQFF. Written as DNA, the CDR3 is TGTGCCAGCAGCGTAGGGTCAGGGGATGTCTACAATGAGCAGTTCTTC.

This clone was counted a few times. The chain carries TRBV28 and TRBJ1-5; D uncertain. Germline V gene data show CDR1 as MDHEN and CDR2 as SYDVKM. CDR3 length equals 13 residues. V lost 3 bases to trimming and J lost 9 bases, with 12 bases between them. In nucleotides, the CDR3 is TGTGCCAGCAGTTTTGACCCGGGTTGGCCCCAGCATTTT. It yields the protein CASSFDPGWPQHF.

The rearrangement links TRBV7-9 to TRBJ2-7; maybe TRBD1 (6 bases). This CDR3 spans 14 amino acids. Germline CDR1 is SEHNR and CDR2 is FQNEAQ (reference sequence). Trimming stripped 5 bases from V and 2 bases from J, with 13 bases between. DNA of the CDR3: TGTGCCAGCAGCCATTTACAGGGTACCTACGAGCAGTACTTC. Translated: CASSHLQGTYEQYF.

J is TRBJ2-7 and V is TRBV5-1; D is possibly TRBD1 (6 bases). The CDR3 consists of 15 residues. Per the germline V gene, CDR1 is SGHRS and CDR2 is YFSETQ. V lost 0 bases, J lost 3 bases, and 13 bases lay in between. This CDR3 reads CASSLVGGANYEQYF. The DNA for the CDR3 is TGCGCCAGCAGCTTGGTTGGGGGCGCCAACTACGAGCAGTACTTC.